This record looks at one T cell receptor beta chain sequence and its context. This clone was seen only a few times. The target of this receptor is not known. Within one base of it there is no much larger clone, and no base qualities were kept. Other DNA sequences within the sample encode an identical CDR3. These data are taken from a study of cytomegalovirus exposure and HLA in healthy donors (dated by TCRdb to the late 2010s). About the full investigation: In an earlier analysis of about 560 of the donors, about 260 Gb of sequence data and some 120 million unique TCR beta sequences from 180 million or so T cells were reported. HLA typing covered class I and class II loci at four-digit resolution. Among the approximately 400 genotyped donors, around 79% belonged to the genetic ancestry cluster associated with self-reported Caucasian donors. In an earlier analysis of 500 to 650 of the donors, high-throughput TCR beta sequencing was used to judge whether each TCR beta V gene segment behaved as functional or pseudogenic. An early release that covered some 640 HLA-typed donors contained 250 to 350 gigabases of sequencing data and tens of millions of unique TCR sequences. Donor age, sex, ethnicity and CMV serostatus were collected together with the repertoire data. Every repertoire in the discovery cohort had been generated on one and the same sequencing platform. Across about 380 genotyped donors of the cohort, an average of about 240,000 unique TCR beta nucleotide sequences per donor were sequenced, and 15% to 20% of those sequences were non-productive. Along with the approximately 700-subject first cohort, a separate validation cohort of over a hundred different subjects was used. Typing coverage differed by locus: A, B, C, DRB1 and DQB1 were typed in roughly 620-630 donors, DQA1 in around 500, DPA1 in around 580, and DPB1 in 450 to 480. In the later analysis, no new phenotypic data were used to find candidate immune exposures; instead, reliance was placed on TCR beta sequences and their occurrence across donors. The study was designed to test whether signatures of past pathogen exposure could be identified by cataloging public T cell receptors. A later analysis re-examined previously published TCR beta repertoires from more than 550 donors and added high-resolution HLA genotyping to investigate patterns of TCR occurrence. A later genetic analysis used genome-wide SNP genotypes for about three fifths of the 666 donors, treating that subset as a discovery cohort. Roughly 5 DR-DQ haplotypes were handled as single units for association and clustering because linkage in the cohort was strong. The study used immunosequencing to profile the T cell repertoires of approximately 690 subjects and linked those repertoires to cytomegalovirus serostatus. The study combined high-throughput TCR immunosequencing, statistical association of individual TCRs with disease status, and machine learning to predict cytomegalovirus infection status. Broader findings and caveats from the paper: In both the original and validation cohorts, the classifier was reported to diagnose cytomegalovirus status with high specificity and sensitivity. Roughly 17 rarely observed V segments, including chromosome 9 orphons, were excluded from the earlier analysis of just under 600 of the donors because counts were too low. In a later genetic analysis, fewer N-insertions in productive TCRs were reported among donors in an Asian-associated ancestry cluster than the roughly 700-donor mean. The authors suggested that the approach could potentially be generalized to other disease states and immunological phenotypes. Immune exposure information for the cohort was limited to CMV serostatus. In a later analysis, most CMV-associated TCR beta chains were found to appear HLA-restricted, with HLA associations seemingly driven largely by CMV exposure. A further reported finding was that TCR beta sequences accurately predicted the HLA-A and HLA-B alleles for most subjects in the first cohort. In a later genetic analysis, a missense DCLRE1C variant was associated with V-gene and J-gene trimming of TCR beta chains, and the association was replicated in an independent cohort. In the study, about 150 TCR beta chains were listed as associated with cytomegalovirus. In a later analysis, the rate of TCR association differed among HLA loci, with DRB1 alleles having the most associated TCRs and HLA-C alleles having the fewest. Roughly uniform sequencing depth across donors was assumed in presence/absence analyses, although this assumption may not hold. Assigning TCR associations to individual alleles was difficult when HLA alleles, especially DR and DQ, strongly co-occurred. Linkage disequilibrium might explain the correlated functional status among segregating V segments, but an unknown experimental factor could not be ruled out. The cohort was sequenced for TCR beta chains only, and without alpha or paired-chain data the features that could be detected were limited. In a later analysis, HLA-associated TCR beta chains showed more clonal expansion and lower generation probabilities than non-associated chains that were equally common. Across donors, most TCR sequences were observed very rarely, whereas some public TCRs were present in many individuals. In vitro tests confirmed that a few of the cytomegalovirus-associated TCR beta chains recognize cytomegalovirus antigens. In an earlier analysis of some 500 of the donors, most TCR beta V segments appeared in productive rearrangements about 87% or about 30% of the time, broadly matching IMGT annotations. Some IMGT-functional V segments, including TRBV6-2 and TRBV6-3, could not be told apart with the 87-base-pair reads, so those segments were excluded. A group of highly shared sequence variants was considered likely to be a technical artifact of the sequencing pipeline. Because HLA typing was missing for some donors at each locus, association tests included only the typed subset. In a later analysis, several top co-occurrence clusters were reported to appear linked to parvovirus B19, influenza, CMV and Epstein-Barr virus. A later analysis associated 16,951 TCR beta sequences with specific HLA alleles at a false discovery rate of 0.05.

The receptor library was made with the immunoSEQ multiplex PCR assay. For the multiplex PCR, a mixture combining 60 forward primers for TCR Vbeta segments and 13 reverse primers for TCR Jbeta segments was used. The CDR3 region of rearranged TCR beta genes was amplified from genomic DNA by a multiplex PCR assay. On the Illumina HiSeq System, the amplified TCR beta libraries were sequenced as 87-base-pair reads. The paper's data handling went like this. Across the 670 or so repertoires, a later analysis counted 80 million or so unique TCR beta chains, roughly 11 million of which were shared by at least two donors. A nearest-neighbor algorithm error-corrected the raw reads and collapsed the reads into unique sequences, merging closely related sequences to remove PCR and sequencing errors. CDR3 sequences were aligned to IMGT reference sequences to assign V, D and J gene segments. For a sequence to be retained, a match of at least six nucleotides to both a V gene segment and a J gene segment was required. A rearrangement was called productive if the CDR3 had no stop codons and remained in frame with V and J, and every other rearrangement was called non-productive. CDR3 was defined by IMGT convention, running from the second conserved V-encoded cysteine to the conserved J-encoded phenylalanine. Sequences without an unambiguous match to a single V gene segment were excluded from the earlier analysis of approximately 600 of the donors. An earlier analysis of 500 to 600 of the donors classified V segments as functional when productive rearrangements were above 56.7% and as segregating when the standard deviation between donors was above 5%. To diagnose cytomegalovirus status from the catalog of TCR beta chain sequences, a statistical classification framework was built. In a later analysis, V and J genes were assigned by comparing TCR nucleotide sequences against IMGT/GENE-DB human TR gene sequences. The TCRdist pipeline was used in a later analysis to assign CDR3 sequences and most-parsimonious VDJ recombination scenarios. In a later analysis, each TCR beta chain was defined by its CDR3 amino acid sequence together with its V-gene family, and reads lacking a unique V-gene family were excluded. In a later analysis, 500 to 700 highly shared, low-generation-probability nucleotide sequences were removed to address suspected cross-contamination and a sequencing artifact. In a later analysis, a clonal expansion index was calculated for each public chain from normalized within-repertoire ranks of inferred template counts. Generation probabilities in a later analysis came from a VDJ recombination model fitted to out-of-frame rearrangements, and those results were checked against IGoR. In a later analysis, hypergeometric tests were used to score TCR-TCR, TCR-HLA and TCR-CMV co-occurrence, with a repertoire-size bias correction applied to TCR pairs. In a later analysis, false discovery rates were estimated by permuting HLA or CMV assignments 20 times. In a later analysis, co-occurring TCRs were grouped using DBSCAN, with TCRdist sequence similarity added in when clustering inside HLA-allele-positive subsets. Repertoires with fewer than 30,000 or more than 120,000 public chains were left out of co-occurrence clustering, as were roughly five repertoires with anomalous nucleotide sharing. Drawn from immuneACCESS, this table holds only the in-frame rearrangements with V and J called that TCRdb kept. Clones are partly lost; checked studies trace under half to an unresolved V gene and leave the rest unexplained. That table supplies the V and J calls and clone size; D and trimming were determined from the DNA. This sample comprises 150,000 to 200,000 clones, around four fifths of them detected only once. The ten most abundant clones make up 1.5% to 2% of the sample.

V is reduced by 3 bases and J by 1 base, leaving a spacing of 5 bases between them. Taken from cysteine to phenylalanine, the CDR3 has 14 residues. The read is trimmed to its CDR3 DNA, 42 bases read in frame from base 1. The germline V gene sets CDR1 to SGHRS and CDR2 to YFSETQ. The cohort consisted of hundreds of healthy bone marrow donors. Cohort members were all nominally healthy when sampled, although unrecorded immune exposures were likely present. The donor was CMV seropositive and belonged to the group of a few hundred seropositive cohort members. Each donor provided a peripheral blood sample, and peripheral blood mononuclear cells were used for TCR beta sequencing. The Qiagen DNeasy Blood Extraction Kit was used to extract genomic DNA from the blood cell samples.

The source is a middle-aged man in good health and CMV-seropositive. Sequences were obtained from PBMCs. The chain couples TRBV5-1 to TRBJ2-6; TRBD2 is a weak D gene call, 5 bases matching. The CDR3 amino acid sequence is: CASSSGSGANVLTF. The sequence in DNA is TGCGCCAGCAGCTCGGGGTCTGGGGCCAACGTCCTGACTTTC. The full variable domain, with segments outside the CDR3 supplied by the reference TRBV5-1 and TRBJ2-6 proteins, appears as KAGVTQTPRYLIKTRGQQVTLSCSPISGHRSVSWYQQTPGQGLQFLFEYFSETQRNKGNFPGRFSGRQFSNSRSEMNVSTLELGDSALYLCASSSGSGANVLTFGAGSRLTVL.